A selection of T cell receptor beta chains follows, all from one sample in a study of cytomegalovirus exposure and HLA in healthy donors. The protocol was immunoSEQ multiplex PCR, while the TCRdb copy is restricted to in-frame clones and leaves out a portion. The sample records about 140,000 clones, 73% being singletons. The sample comprised PBMCs. These receptors all stem from a human donor in good health. The CDR3 runs from the conserved cysteine through the conserved F or W. Each record gives: J gene, V gene, clone size, D gene, CDR3 protein, CDR3 DNA. D genes are given only for firm matches. Size is stated for part of the rows, as once, few or many counts, or as a class when the clone is expanded.

j_gene: TRBJ2-7
v_gene: TRBV29-1
abundance: .
d_gene: .
CDR3aa: CSVEPLRGYYEQYF
CDR3nt: TGCAGCGTTGAGCCCTTAAGGGGTTACTACGAGCAGTACTTC

j_gene: TRBJ2-7
v_gene: TRBV4-1
abundance: few
d_gene: TRBD1
CDR3aa: CASSQDRTGTGGNYEQYF
CDR3nt: TGCGCCAGCAGCCAAGATCGTACGGGGACAGGGGGCAACTACGAGCAGTACTTC

j_gene: TRBJ2-1
v_gene: TRBV7-3
abundance: .
d_gene: .
CDR3aa: CASSPNGENEQFF
CDR3nt: TGTGCCAGCAGCCCAAACGGGGAAAATGAGCAGTTCTTC

j_gene: TRBJ1-2
v_gene: TRBV7-9
abundance: few
d_gene: TRBD1
CDR3aa: CASSFLDRVDGYTF
CDR3nt: TGTGCCAGCAGCTTTCTGGACAGGGTGGATGGCTACACCTTC

j_gene: TRBJ1-2
v_gene: TRBV28
abundance: .
d_gene: .
CDR3aa: CASNLQGHGYTF
CDR3nt: TGTGCCAGCAACCTACAGGGTCATGGCTACACCTTC

j_gene: TRBJ2-3
v_gene: TRBV9
abundance: .
d_gene: .
CDR3aa: CASSVRELTDTQYF
CDR3nt: TGTGCCAGCAGCGTAAGAGAACTCACAGATACGCAGTATTTT

j_gene: TRBJ1-6
v_gene: TRBV9
abundance: few
d_gene: .
CDR3aa: CASSANRDNSPLHF
CDR3nt: TGTGCCAGCAGCGCAAACAGGGACAATTCACCCCTCCACTTT

j_gene: TRBJ2-1
v_gene: TRBV9
abundance: .
d_gene: TRBD2
CDR3aa: CASSTSGGANEQFF
CDR3nt: TGTGCCAGCAGCACGAGCGGGGGGGCCAATGAGCAGTTCTTC

j_gene: TRBJ1-1
v_gene: TRBV6-5
abundance: once
d_gene: TRBD1
CDR3aa: CASSYGTGGRTEAFF
CDR3nt: TGTGCCAGCAGTTACGGGACAGGGGGCCGCACTGAAGCTTTCTTT

j_gene: TRBJ2-3
v_gene: TRBV29-1
abundance: .
d_gene: .
CDR3aa: CSVGITSTDTQYF
CDR3nt: TGCAGCGTTGGAATCACTAGCACAGATACGCAGTATTTT

j_gene: TRBJ2-7
v_gene: TRBV5-4
abundance: .
d_gene: .
CDR3aa: CASSFETNYEQYF
CDR3nt: TGTGCCAGCAGCTTTGAGACAAATTACGAGCAGTACTTC

j_gene: TRBJ1-6
v_gene: TRBV6-6
abundance: .
d_gene: .
CDR3aa: CASSNQQESPLHF
CDR3nt: TGTGCCAGCAGTAACCAACAGGAATCACCCCTCCACTTT

j_gene: TRBJ1-2
v_gene: TRBV7-6
abundance: .
d_gene: TRBD1
CDR3aa: CASSPRTGDHYGYTF
CDR3nt: TGTGCCAGCAGCCCCAGGACAGGGGACCACTATGGCTACACCTTC

j_gene: TRBJ1-1
v_gene: TRBV7-6
abundance: .
d_gene: TRBD1
CDR3aa: CASSSQGTWETEAFF
CDR3nt: TGTGCCAGCAGCTCACAGGGGACGTGGGAAACTGAAGCTTTCTTT

j_gene: TRBJ1-4
v_gene: TRBV27
abundance: .
d_gene: .
CDR3aa: CASSLGGQIATNEKLFF
CDR3nt: TGTGCCAGCAGTTTAGGAGGACAGATTGCAACTAATGAAAAACTGTTTTTT

j_gene: TRBJ2-1
v_gene: TRBV10-3
abundance: few
d_gene: .
CDR3aa: CAIKPSSYNEQFF
CDR3nt: TGTGCCATCAAGCCGAGCTCCTACAATGAGCAGTTCTTC

j_gene: TRBJ2-5
v_gene: TRBV5-1
abundance: .
d_gene: .
CDR3aa: CASSLAGSNQETQYF
CDR3nt: TGCGCCAGCAGCTTGGCCGGGTCAAACCAAGAGACCCAGTACTTC

j_gene: TRBJ1-2
v_gene: TRBV4-1
abundance: .
d_gene: TRBD1
CDR3aa: CASSHPGQGIRGYTF
CDR3nt: TGCGCCAGCAGCCACCCGGGACAGGGTATACGTGGCTACACCTTC

j_gene: TRBJ2-2
v_gene: TRBV5-4
abundance: .
d_gene: TRBD2
CDR3aa: CAVGTSGRRSTGELFF
CDR3nt: TGTGCCGTGGGGACTAGCGGGAGGAGAAGCACCGGGGAGCTGTTTTTT

j_gene: TRBJ1-3
v_gene: TRBV5-1
abundance: .
d_gene: .
CDR3aa: CASSLMGQAGNTIYF
CDR3nt: TGCGCCAGCAGCTTGATGGGGCAGGCGGGAAACACCATATATTTT

j_gene: TRBJ2-5
v_gene: TRBV30
abundance: .
d_gene: .
CDR3aa: CAWSVSSIGETQYF
CDR3nt: TGTGCCTGGAGTGTTTCCTCGATCGGGGAGACCCAGTACTTC

j_gene: TRBJ1-2
v_gene: TRBV5-4
abundance: few
d_gene: .
CDR3aa: CASSSTEAADYGYTF
CDR3nt: TGTGCCAGCAGCTCGACGGAGGCGGCGGACTATGGCTACACCTTC

j_gene: TRBJ2-2
v_gene: TRBV6-5
abundance: .
d_gene: .
CDR3aa: CASSYRRGGELFF
CDR3nt: TGTGCCAGCAGTTATAGGCGGGGCGGGGAGCTGTTTTTT